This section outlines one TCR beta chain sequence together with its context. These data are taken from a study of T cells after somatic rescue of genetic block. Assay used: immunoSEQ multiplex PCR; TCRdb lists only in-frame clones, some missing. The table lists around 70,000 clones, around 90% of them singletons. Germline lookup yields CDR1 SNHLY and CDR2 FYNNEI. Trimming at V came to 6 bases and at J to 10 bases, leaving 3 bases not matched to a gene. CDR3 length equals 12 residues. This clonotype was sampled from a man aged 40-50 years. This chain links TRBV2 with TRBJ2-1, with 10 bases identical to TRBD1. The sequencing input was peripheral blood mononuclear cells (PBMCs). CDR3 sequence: CASSATGGEQFF. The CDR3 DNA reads TGTGCCAGCAGCGCGACAGGGGGCGAGCAGTTCTTC.